This T cell receptor (beta chain) was sequenced for a study of T cell repertoires in cytomegalovirus infection. Study information: It can be stated that public TCR beta signatures indicated CMV infection as well as a matching HLA type. Study-wide findings and caveats: There were HLA-C-restricted CMV-specific TCR beta clonotypes dominating the ex vivo response. Totalled public TCR beta family frequency picked out people who carried CMV plus the relevant HLA.

TCRdb independently ran MiXCR on the reads; one entry per CDR3 protein. The table has about 450,000 distinct CDR3 sequences, approximately 30% seen once. The CDR3 spans 11 residues, counting both ends. The germline V gene has CDR1 MNHNY and CDR2 SVGAGI (reference sequence). Turning to this clonotype: Its matching antigen is unknown. The CDR3 end shows no conserved phenylalanine or tryptophan, and so a read error is likely. The DNA is left out, because the CDR3 cannot be placed on it with certainty; the CDR3 is given as TCRdb lists it.

This chain uses TRBV6-6 with TRBJ2-1; TRBD1 was called by the table and not checked on the DNA. Sequencing was done on a sample of PBMCs. The sequence was obtained from a human donor in good health (CMV status not recorded). Some clones in this sample may be carry-over from other donors' samples. The CDR3: CASGGANEQLL.